These T cell receptor beta chains were read from a single sample in a study of T cells after posttransplantation cyclophosphamide. Sequencing was performed with immunoSEQ multiplex PCR; in TCRdb, only in-frame clones are kept and a portion is missing. The sample records around 30,000 clones, about nine tenths being singletons. The sample consisted of PBMCs. Source of these receptors: a man aged 45-65 years. CDR3s include the opening cysteine and the closing phenylalanine or tryptophan. The order of the fields is J gene, clone size, D gene, V gene, CDR3 DNA, CDR3 protein. The D gene is left open where the match is weak. A clone size is listed for some rows: how often the clone was seen (once, few, many), or a class if it is expanded.

TRBJ2-1,once,-,TRBV7-2,TGTGCCAGCAGCTTGCGGGGATCCTACAATGAGCAGTTCTTC,CASSLRGSYNEQFF
TRBJ2-1,once,TRBD2,TRBV10-2,TGCGCCAGCAGTGACGGGACTAGACTGGCCAATGAGCAGTTCTTC,CASSDGTRLANEQFF
TRBJ1-1,-,-,TRBV7-9,TGTGCCAGCAGCTTAGAAGGGGGCACTGAAGCTTTCTTT,CASSLEGGTEAFF
TRBJ1-6,-,-,TRBV5-5,TGTGCCAGCAGCTTGGAAGTCAACGAGTCACCCCTCCACTTT,CASSLEVNESPLHF
TRBJ2-7,-,TRBD2,TRBV4-1,TGCGCCAGCAGCCTTGGCGGGACTACCTTGTACGAGCAGTACTTC,CASSLGGTTLYEQYF
TRBJ2-7,-,TRBD2,TRBV5-1,TGCGCCAGCAGGCCACTAGCGGGAGCTTACGAGCAGTACTTC,CASRPLAGAYEQYF
TRBJ2-2,-,-,TRBV5-4,TGTGCCAGCAGCACTAACACCGGGGAGCTGTTTTTT,CASSTNTGELFF
TRBJ2-7,-,-,TRBV6-1,TGTGCCAGCAAACTGGGCCAGCAGTACTTC,CASKLGQQYF
TRBJ1-4,-,-,TRBV28,TGTGCCAGCAGTTATCCCGGACTCATTAATGAAAAACTGTTTTTT,CASSYPGLINEKLFF
TRBJ2-3,-,-,TRBV10-3,TGTGCCATCGGCGGGTGGGCAGATACGCAGTATTTT,CAIGGWADTQYF
TRBJ2-3,-,-,TRBV20-1,TGCAGTGCTCCCGGGGGAGATACGCAGTATTTT,CSAPGGDTQYF
TRBJ1-2,-,-,TRBV25-1,TGTGCCAGCAGCCAAGCAGGGAACACTAACTATGGCTACACCTTC,CASSQAGNTNYGYTF
TRBJ1-5,once,TRBD1,TRBV5-1,TGCGCCAGCAGCTTGGGGGACAGTAAGTCTCAGCCCCAGCATTTT,CASSLGDSKSQPQHF
TRBJ1-1,-,TRBD1,TRBV7-3,TGTGCCAGCAGCGCAACAGGGGGCAGAGCTTTCTTT,CASSATGGRAFF
TRBJ2-1,-,-,TRBV4-1,TGCGCCAGCAGCCAAGAGGACAGTCCGTACAATGAGCAGTTCTTC,CASSQEDSPYNEQFF
TRBJ2-1,-,TRBD2,TRBV5-1,TGCGCCAGCAGCTGGGTAGCGGGAGGCGAAAACAATGAGCAGTTCTTC,CASSWVAGGENNEQFF
TRBJ1-1,-,TRBD1,TRBV5-5,TGTGCCAGCAGCCGGGGACAGGGGGCGACTGAAGCTTTCTTT,CASSRGQGATEAFF
TRBJ1-2,-,-,TRBV6-5,TGTGCCAGCAGGTCGGACAGTAACTATGGCTACACCTTC,CASRSDSNYGYTF
TRBJ2-5,-,TRBD1,TRBV5-1,TGCGCCAGCAGCTTGAAGGCGGGACAGGAAGAGACCCAGTACTTC,CASSLKAGQEETQYF
TRBJ2-3,-,TRBD1,TRBV19,TGTGCCAGTAGTCCGACAGGGGGCGATACGCAGTATTTT,CASSPTGGDTQYF
TRBJ1-6,-,-,TRBV19,TGTGCCAGTAGTATGCTCCCCGGACAGTCCTATAATTCACCCCTCCACTTT,CASSMLPGQSYNSPLHF
TRBJ2-1,-,TRBD1,TRBV6-1,TGTGCCAGCAGTGAAGCGCGCAGGACAGGGGGTTATGAGCAGTTCTTC,CASSEARRTGGYEQFF
TRBJ2-1,-,-,TRBV7-2,TGTGCCAGCAGCCGCGGCAGCTCCTACAATGAGCAGTTCTTC,CASSRGSSYNEQFF
TRBJ2-7,-,-,TRBV6-5,TGTGCCAGCAGTTACGGTGGACAAGGGGGTAACGAGCAGTACTTC,CASSYGGQGGNEQYF
TRBJ2-7,-,TRBD2,TRBV5-4,TGTGCCAGCAGCTTGGGACTAGCGGGAGTCAACGAGCAGTACTTC,CASSLGLAGVNEQYF
TRBJ2-5,-,TRBD2,TRBV30,TGTGCCTGGAGAAGAAAGACTAGCTTCGAGACCCAGTACTTC,CAWRRKTSFETQYF
TRBJ2-7,few,-,TRBV10-3,TGTGCCATCAGTGCGACAGGTTCCTCCTACGAGCAGTACTTC,CAISATGSSYEQYF
TRBJ1-3,-,-,TRBV28,TGTGCCAGCAGTTTATTACAGAGCTCTGGAAACACCATATATTTT,CASSLLQSSGNTIYF
TRBJ2-1,-,TRBD2,TRBV5-8,TGTGCCAGCAGCTTGGATAGCGGGAGTAGGAATGAGCAGTTCTTC,CASSLDSGSRNEQFF
TRBJ2-7,-,-,TRBV9,TGTGCCAGCAGCGTAGGGGGGACAAACTTCTACGAGCAGTACTTC,CASSVGGTNFYEQYF
TRBJ1-2,-,TRBD1,TRBV7-9,TGTGCCATCCATGGGGGACAGGGAAACTATGGCTACACCTTC,CAIHGGQGNYGYTF
TRBJ1-5,-,TRBD1,TRBV28,TGTGCCAGCAGTTCGGGACAGGATAATCAGCCCCAGCATTTT,CASSSGQDNQPQHF
TRBJ1-2,-,-,TRBV7-2,TGTGCCAGCAGCTTCGAGACATTAGACTATGGCTACACCTTC,CASSFETLDYGYTF
TRBJ2-5,-,-,TRBV11-3,TGTGCCAGCAGCTTACCGGGGGGCGCGAAGACCCAGTACTTC,CASSLPGGAKTQYF
TRBJ2-3,-,TRBD2,TRBV6-1,TGTGCCAGCAGTGAATGGACTAGCGGGGGGTACGATACGCAGTATTTT,CASSEWTSGGYDTQYF
TRBJ2-1,-,-,TRBV19,TGTGCCAGTAGTATAATGAGTCTCGATGAGCAGTTCTTC,CASSIMSLDEQFF
TRBJ2-5,few,TRBD1,TRBV11-3,TGTGCCAGCAGGAGGGACAGGGGGCCCGGGGAGACCCAGTACTTC,CASRRDRGPGETQYF
TRBJ1-6,-,TRBD1,TRBV7-8,TGTGCCAGCAGCTTAAATTGGGTACTAACCGGGACAGGGAACTCACCCCTCCACTTT,CASSLNWVLTGTGNSPLHF
TRBJ1-6,few,-,TRBV10-2,TGCGCCAGCAGTGAATTGTCGGACAGATTAAATTCACCCCTCCACTTT,CASSELSDRLNSPLHF
TRBJ2-5,few,-,TRBV13,TGTGCCAGCAGCGATTCGAGGGTTAGGGAGACCCAGTACTTC,CASSDSRVRETQYF
TRBJ1-5,-,-,TRBV7-2,TGTGCCAGCAGCTTAGATGGCCTCCAGCCCCAGCATTTT,CASSLDGLQPQHF
TRBJ2-7,-,-,TRBV4-1,TGCGCCAGCAGCCAAGACAGTGGCTACGAGCAGTACTTC,CASSQDSGYEQYF
TRBJ2-2,-,-,TRBV9,TGTGCCAGCACCCGAGACTGGAACACCGGGGAGCTGTTTTTT,CASTRDWNTGELFF
TRBJ1-6,-,-,TRBV5-1,TGCGCCAGCAGACTGGACAGCTCCTATAATTCCCCCCTCCACTTT,CASRLDSSYNSPLHF
TRBJ1-1,-,-,TRBV28,TGTGCCAGCAGTTTATTAGGAGGTGGCATGAACACTGAAGCTTTCTTT,CASSLLGGGMNTEAFF
TRBJ1-6,-,-,TRBV9,TGTGCCAGCAGCGTCCTCCCTATATATAATTCACCCCTCCACTTT,CASSVLPIYNSPLHF
TRBJ1-4,-,TRBD1,TRBV18,TGTGCCAGCTCTCAGGGGGCACGGGCTAATGAAAAACTGTTTTTT,CASSQGARANEKLFF
TRBJ1-1,-,-,TRBV21-1,TGTGCCAGCAGCAAACACCTCCGGTATACTGAAGCTTTCTTT,CASSKHLRYTEAFF
TRBJ1-2,-,-,TRBV7-3,TGTGCCAGCAGCTTAACGCCTGGACTGAGTAGAGGAACTAACTATGGCTACACCTTC,CASSLTPGLSRGTNYGYTF
TRBJ2-5,-,TRBD2,TRBV5-4,TGTGCCAGCAGCTTTGGGACTAGCGGGGGCGAAGAGACCCAGTACTTC,CASSFGTSGGEETQYF
TRBJ2-7,-,TRBD1,TRBV5-1,TGCGCCAGCAGCATCAAGACAGGGGTGTTTGACGAGCAGTACTTC,CASSIKTGVFDEQYF
TRBJ1-6,few,TRBD1,TRBV10-3,TGTGCCACAAGCCGGGACAGGGGTAATTCACCCCTCCACTTT,CATSRDRGNSPLHF